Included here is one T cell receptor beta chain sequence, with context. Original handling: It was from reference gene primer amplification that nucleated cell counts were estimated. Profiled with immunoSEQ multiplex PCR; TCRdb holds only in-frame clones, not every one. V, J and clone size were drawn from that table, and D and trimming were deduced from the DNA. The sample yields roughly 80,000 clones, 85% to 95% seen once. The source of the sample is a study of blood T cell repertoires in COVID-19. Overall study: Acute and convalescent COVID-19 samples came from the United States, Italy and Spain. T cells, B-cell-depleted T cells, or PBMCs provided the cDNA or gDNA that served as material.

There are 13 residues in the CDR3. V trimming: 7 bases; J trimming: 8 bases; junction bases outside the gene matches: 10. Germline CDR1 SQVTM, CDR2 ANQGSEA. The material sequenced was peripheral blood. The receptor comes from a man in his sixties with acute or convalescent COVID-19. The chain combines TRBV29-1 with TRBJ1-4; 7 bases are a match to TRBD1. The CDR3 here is CSGRRGLNEKLFF. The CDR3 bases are TGCAGCGGGCGGAGGGGGCTGAACGAAAAACTGTTTTTT. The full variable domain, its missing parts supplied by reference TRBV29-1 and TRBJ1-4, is SAVISQKPSRDICQRGTSLTIQCQVDSQVTMMFWYRQQPGQSLTLIATANQGSEATYESGFVIDKFPISRPNLTFSTLTVSNMSPEDSSIYLCSGRRGLNEKLFFGSGTQLSVL.